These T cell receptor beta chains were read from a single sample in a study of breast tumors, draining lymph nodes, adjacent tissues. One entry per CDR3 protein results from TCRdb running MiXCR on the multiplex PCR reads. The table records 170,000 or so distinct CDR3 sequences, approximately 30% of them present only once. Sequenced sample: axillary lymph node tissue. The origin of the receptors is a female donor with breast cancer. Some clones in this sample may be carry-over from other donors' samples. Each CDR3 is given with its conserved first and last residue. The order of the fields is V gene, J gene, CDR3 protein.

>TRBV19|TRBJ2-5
CASSIGPQETQYF
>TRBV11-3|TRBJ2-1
CASSLGLAGGGEQFF
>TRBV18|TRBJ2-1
CASSRGQGINEQFF
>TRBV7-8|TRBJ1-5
CASSLGGGQPQHF
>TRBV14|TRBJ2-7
CASSPGPGAVSF
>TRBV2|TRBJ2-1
CAIPGGLIENEQFF
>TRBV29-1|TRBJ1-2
CSAQGQGSGYTF
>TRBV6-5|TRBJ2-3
CALGSVTDTQYF
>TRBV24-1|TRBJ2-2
CATGGIRDTGELFF
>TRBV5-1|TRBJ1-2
CASSPVHADSNYGYTF
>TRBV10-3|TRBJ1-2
CAISEIVGGNYGYTF
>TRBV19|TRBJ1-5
CASSIGRGAAYEHF
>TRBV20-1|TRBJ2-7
CSARTPSYEPYF
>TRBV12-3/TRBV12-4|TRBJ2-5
CASAQGGVRTGQETQYF
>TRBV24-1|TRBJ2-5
CATSDNIRETQYF
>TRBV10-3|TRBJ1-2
CAISEGNYGYTF
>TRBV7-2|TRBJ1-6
CASSQGGTGVTYNSPLHF
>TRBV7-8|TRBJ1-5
CASSLGGPTYEQPQHF
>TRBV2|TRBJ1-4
CASKGQGGKLFF
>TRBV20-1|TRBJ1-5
CSARDLGRGGQPQHF
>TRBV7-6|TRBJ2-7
CASSFPLDLNYEQYF
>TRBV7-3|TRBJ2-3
CASSSSPRGSSTDTQYF
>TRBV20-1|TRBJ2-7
CSARPGTGFSYEQYF
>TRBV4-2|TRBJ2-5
CASSQDLAGEQETQYF
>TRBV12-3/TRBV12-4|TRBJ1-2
CASVVDRGQSNYGYTF